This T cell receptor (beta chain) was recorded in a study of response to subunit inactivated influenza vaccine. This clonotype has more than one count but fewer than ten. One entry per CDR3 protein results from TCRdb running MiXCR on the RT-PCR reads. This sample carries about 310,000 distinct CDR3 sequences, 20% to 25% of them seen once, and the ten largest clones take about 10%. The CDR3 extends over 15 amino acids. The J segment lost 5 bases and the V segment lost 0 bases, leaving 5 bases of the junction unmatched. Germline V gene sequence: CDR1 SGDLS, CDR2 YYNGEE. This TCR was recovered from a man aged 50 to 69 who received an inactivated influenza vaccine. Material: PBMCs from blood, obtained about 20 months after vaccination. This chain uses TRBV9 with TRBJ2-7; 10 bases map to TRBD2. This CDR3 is CASSVATLAGDEQYF. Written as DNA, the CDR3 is TGTGCCAGCAGCGTAGCCACCCTAGCGGGAGACGAGCAGTACTTC.